These T cell receptor beta chains were read from a single sample in a study of regulatory T cells in long-lasting Graves disease. TCRdb passed the multiplex PCR reads through MiXCR, listing each CDR3 protein once. The data hold about 620,000 distinct CDR3 sequences, with 16% observed a single time. These data also formed part of another study, on T cells in Graves' hyperthyroidism and ophthalmopathy.

The material was peripheral blood mononuclear cells (PBMCs), obtained at new diagnosis, from a patient treated with antithyroid drugs. The receptors here all came from a woman in her 30s with Graves disease. Each CDR3 is given with its conserved first and last residue. Each record gives: V gene, clone size, J gene, D gene, CDR3 protein, CDR3 DNA. The D gene is left open where the match is weak. Part of the rows lack a size; the others show once, few, many or a class for expanded clones.

TRBV11-1	few	TRBJ2-5	NA	CASSHELGQETQYF	TGTGCCAGCAGCCACGAACTAGGCCAAGAGACCCAGTACTTC
TRBV20-1	few	TRBJ2-2	NA	CSASGRSAGELFF	TGCAGTGCTAGCGGGAGAAGTGCCGGGGAGCTGTTTTTT
TRBV19	NA	TRBJ2-3	NA	CASSGGGGGTDTQYF	TGTGCCAGTAGTGGAGGGGGAGGGGGAACAGATACGCAGTATTTT
TRBV6-1	few	TRBJ1-2	NA	CASSHGEDYGYTF	TGTGCCAGCAGCCACGGTGAAGACTATGGCTACACCTTC
TRBV28	few	TRBJ2-1	TRBD2	CASRTSGTYNEQFF	TGTGCCAGCAGGACTAGCGGAACCTACAATGAGCAGTTCTTC
TRBV29-1	few	TRBJ2-7	NA	CSVEKGGSYEQYF	TGCAGCGTTGAGAAAGGGGGCTCCTACGAGCAGTACTTC
TRBV18	NA	TRBJ2-7	TRBD2	CASSPAGALAGAGEQYF	TGTGCCAGCTCACCTGCAGGGGCTCTAGCGGGAGCGGGTGAGCAGTACTTC
TRBV19	NA	TRBJ1-1	NA	CASKETGRRVTEAFF	TGTGCCAGTAAAGAAACAGGACGAAGAGTGACTGAAGCTTTCTTT
TRBV7-9	many	TRBJ2-2	TRBD2	CASSPGQGLAGGGELFF	TGTGCCAGCAGCCCGGGACAGGGACTAGCGGGCGGCGGGGAGCTGTTTTTT
TRBV20-1	NA	TRBJ1-5	TRBD1	CSARSGTGLNQPQHF	TGCAGTGCTAGATCCGGGACAGGGTTAAATCAGCCCCAGCATTTT
TRBV5-1	many	TRBJ2-7	TRBD2	CASSYGTSVAYEQYF	TGCGCCAGCAGCTACGGGACTAGCGTTGCCTACGAGCAGTACTTC
TRBV9	few	TRBJ2-3	TRBD1	CASSPRGQGGEYF	TGTGCCAGCAGCCCCCGGGGACAGGGCGGGGAGTATTTT
TRBV5-1	NA	TRBJ2-7	TRBD2	CASSLGHLGLADPTKSYEQYF	TGCGCCAGCAGCTTGGGTCACTTGGGACTAGCGGACCCAACTAAATCCTACGAGCAGTACTTC
TRBV12-3/TRBV12-4	NA	TRBJ1-5	NA	CASTRMGSQPQHF	TGTGCCAGCACCCGAATGGGCTCTCAGCCCCAGCATTTT
TRBV5-8	many	TRBJ1-1	NA	CASSSGSWDTEAFF	TGTGCCAGCAGCTCCGGGTCTTGGGACACTGAAGCTTTCTTT
TRBV30	many	TRBJ2-7	NA	CAWTGFGEQYF	TGTGCCTGGACGGGATTCGGCGAGCAGTACTTC
TRBV20-1	NA	TRBJ2-7	NA	CSARSRASYEQYF	TGCAGTGCTAGGAGCAGGGCCTCCTACGAGCAGTACTTC
TRBV18	NA	TRBJ1-5	NA	CASSPSGSQPQHF	TGTGCCAGCTCACCGTCAGGGTCTCAGCCCCAGCATTTT
TRBV28	NA	TRBJ2-7	TRBD1	CASSPMTGTAFSYEQYF	TGTGCCAGCAGTCCGATGACCGGGACAGCGTTTTCCTACGAGCAGTACTTC
TRBV5-1	many	TRBJ2-7	NA	CASSRTGQDYEQYF	TGCGCCAGCAGCCGAACCGGACAAGACTACGAGCAGTACTTC
TRBV30	many	TRBJ2-2	NA	CAWSVGAVITRTGELFF	TGTGCCTGGAGTGTAGGGGCAGTCATAACGAGAACCGGGGAGCTGTTTTTT
TRBV12-3/TRBV12-4	many	TRBJ2-1	TRBD2	CASSAAGGSSFEQFF	TGTGCCAGCAGTGCAGCGGGGGGGAGTAGCTTTGAGCAGTTCTTC
TRBV6-1	NA	TRBJ2-1	NA	CASSAGLLNEQFF	TGTGCCAGCAGCGCGGGACTTCTAAATGAGCAGTTCTTC
TRBV6-2/TRBV6-3	few	TRBJ2-2	NA	CASSYSFTGELFF	TGTGCCAGCAGTTACTCGTTCACCGGGGAGCTGTTTTTT
TRBV7-2	NA	TRBJ2-5	NA	CASSSKTGEYQETQYF	TGTGCCAGCAGCTCTAAGACAGGAGAATATCAAGAGACCCAGTACTTC
TRBV29-1	NA	TRBJ1-3	NA	CSVEDLPSGKTGNTIYF	TGCAGCGTTGAAGATCTACCATCAGGGAAGACTGGAAACACCATATATTTT
TRBV7-9	NA	TRBJ2-7	NA	CASSLDPQGISYEQYF	TGTGCCAGCAGCTTAGATCCCCAGGGGATTTCCTACGAGCAGTACTTC
TRBV2	many	TRBJ1-6	NA	CASSEAGGQNSPLHF	TGTGCCAGCAGTGAAGCCGGGGGGCAAAATTCACCCCTCCACTTT
TRBV2	many	TRBJ2-3	TRBD1	CASSGQGGDTQYF	TGTGCCAGCAGTGGACAGGGGGGGGATACGCAGTATTTT
TRBV3-1	NA	TRBJ1-3	NA	CASSQGGATSGNTIYF	TGTGCCAGCAGCCAAGGAGGGGCTACCTCTGGAAACACCATATATTTT
TRBV20-1	NA	TRBJ2-1	NA	CSVEAGQAPFYNEQFF	TGCAGCGTTGAAGCGGGACAGGCGCCCTTCTACAATGAGCAGTTCTTC
TRBV27	many	TRBJ1-5	NA	CASSLGAVQPQHF	TGTGCCAGCAGTTTGGGGGCCGTCCAGCCCCAGCATTTT
TRBV12-3/TRBV12-4	many	TRBJ2-2	NA	CASSLGQLRGELFF	TGTGCCAGCAGTTTAGGGCAGCTTAGAGGGGAGCTGTTTTTT
TRBV7-2	many	TRBJ1-5	NA	CASSLGSLQGNQPQHF	TGTGCCAGCAGCTTAGGCTCCTTACAGGGAAATCAGCCCCAGCATTTT
TRBV24-1	many	TRBJ2-7	NA	CATSGQSRYEQYF	TGTGCCACCAGTGGACAGAGCCGATACGAGCAGTACTTC